The clone carrying this T cell receptor (beta chain) was counted only a few times. Antigen: not known. Germline assignment: CDR1 SGHTA and CDR2 FQGTGA. The CDR3 contains 16 residues. Trimming cost V 2 bases and J 8 bases, with 16 bases left between them. There were TCR beta CDR3 regions amplified from RNA transcripts. HTBI primers were used for first-round RT-PCR of the TCR CDR3. Via MiXCR, TCRdb re-called the multiplex PCR reads, giving one row per CDR3 protein. Of around 300,000 distinct CDR3 sequences in the sample, roughly a fifth were seen once. This record comes from a study of T cells in Graves' hyperthyroidism and ophthalmopathy. Study information: Upon initial diagnosis and before any treatment, peripheral blood was collected.

Lactation, pregnancy, other autoimmune disease or uncontrolled infection led to exclusion of patients. Findings and limits, study-wide: A 13 V-J model separated ophthalmopathy from stable hyperthyroidism.

This chain uses TRBV7-3 with TRBJ1-6; perhaps TRBD1 as D (5 bases). This TCR was sampled from a man aged 45-60 years with Graves' ophthalmopathy. The sample consisted of blood. The CDR3 spells CASSLGAPSQYSPLHF. The CDR3, as DNA: TGTGCCAGCAGCTTAGGGGCACCTAGCCAATATTCACCCCTCCACTTT.